A selection of T cell receptor beta chains follows, all from one sample in a study of OX40 agonist ivuxolimab in advanced cancers. The protocol was immunoSEQ multiplex PCR, while the TCRdb copy is restricted to in-frame clones and leaves out a portion. The sample lists 50,000 to 65,000 clones, approximately 80% occurring once. The sample was CD4+ or CD8+ T cells sorted from blood, taken in a trial of the OX40 agonist ivuxolimab. The receptors were sampled from an adult with an advanced solid tumor such as melanoma, head and neck, liver or kidney cancer. CDR3s include the opening cysteine and the closing phenylalanine or tryptophan. A D gene is named only where the DNA matches it firmly. For some rows the clone size is stated as once, few or many, or as a class when expanded; others skip it.

size | J | D | V | CDR3 | DNA
NA | TRBJ1-3 | NA | TRBV4-1 | CASSQDGGGGSGNTIYF | TGCGCCAGCAGCCAAGATGGGGGCGGGGGATCTGGAAACACCATATATTTT
once | TRBJ2-1 | NA | TRBV5-1 | CASMDRSSYNEQFF | TGCGCCAGCATGGACCGAAGCTCCTACAATGAGCAGTTCTTC
medium-sized | TRBJ1-2 | NA | TRBV2 | CASRQLGYGYTF | TGTGCCAGCAGACAGTTAGGGTATGGCTACACCTTC
NA | TRBJ2-5 | NA | TRBV11-3 | CASSLGSGAGTQYF | TGTGCCAGCAGCTTAGGCTCCGGGGCAGGGACCCAGTACTTC
NA | TRBJ1-4 | NA | TRBV7-2 | CASSLDGATNEKLFF | TGTGCCAGCAGCTTAGACGGGGCAACTAATGAAAAACTGTTTTTT
NA | TRBJ2-2 | NA | TRBV25-1 | CASSVRGNAGELFF | TGTGCCAGCAGCGTCAGGGGAAATGCCGGGGAGCTGTTTTTT
once | TRBJ2-7 | NA | TRBV2 | CASSAEIYEQYF | TGTGCCAGCAGTGCTGAGATTTACGAGCAGTACTTC
NA | TRBJ2-1 | NA | TRBV7-9 | CASSLSGLVNNEQFF | TGTGCCAGCAGCTTATCTGGACTCGTCAACAATGAGCAGTTCTTC
NA | TRBJ2-1 | TRBD2 | TRBV5-1 | CASSSSGGNNEQFF | TGCGCCAGCAGCTCTAGCGGGGGGAACAATGAGCAGTTCTTC
NA | TRBJ2-1 | NA | TRBV7-2 | CASSPGRSYNEQFF | TGTGCCAGCAGCCCAGGGAGATCCTACAATGAGCAGTTCTTC
NA | TRBJ1-5 | NA | TRBV2 | CASSYGGSNQPQHF | TGTGCCAGCAGTTATGGTGGAAGCAATCAGCCCCAGCATTTT
once | TRBJ2-5 | TRBD1 | TRBV5-6 | CASSPTPGQYLETQYF | TGTGCCAGCAGCCCTACACCGGGACAGTACCTAGAGACCCAGTACTTC
NA | TRBJ2-1 | TRBD2 | TRBV28 | CASSLPAGGPEQFF | TGTGCCAGCAGTTTACCAGCGGGGGGGCCTGAGCAGTTCTTC
NA | TRBJ1-3 | NA | TRBV9 | CASSSQGTSSGNTIYF | TGTGCCAGCAGCTCACAGGGTACCAGCTCTGGAAACACCATATATTTT
NA | TRBJ2-3 | NA | TRBV6-1 | CVAEGTLASDTQYF | TGTGTCGCGGAGGGGACTCTAGCATCCGATACGCAGTATTTT
many | TRBJ1-1 | NA | TRBV7-9 | CASSVPLERLLNTEAFF | TGTGCCAGCAGCGTTCCCTTAGAGCGATTGTTGAACACTGAAGCTTTCTTT
NA | TRBJ2-7 | NA | TRBV7-2 | CASSLGGLTFNEQYF | TGTGCCAGCAGCTTAGGCGGACTAACCTTCAACGAGCAGTACTTC
NA | TRBJ1-2 | NA | TRBV15 | CATSAGANYGYTF | TGTGCCACCTCGGCCGGCGCTAACTATGGCTACACCTTC
once | TRBJ1-4 | NA | TRBV5-1 | CASSGRGGEKLFF | TGCGCCAGCAGCGGCCGAGGAGGGGAAAAACTGTTTTTT
NA | TRBJ2-1 | TRBD1 | TRBV7-9 | CASSSRDRGNNEQFF | TGTGCCAGCAGCTCCCGGGACAGGGGTAACAATGAGCAGTTCTTC
NA | TRBJ2-5 | TRBD2 | TRBV7-2 | CASSLVLAAAGGRETQYF | TGTGCCAGCAGCTTAGTGCTGGCCGCGGCGGGGGGGCGAGAGACCCAGTACTTC